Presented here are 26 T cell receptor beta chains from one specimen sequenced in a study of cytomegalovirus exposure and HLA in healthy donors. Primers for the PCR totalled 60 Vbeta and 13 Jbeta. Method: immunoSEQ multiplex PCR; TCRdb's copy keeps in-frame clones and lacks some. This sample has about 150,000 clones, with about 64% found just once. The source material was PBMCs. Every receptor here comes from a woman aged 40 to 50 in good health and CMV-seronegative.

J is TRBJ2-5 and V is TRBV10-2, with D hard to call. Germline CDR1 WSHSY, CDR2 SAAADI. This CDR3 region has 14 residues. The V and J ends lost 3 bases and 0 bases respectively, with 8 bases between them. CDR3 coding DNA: TGCGCCAGCAGTGAACCACTGTACCAAGAGACCCAGTACTTC. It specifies CASSEPLYQETQYF.

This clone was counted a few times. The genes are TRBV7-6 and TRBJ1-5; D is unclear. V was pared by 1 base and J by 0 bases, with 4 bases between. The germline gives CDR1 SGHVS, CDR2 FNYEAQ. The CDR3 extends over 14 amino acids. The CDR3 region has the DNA TGTGCCAGCAGCTTAGAATATAGCAATCAGCCCCAGCATTTT. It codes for CASSLEYSNQPQHF.

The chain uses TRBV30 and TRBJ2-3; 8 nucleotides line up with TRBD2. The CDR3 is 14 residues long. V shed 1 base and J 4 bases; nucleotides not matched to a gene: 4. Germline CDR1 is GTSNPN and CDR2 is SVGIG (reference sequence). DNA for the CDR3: TGTGCCTGGAGTGAGACGGGGGGGGCAGATACGCAGTATTTT. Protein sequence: CAWSETGGADTQYF.

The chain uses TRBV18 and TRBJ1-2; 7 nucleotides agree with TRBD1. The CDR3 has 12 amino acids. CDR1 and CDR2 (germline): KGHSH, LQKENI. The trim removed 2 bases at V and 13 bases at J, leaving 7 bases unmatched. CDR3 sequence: CASSPSDRATTF. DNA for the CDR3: TGTGCCAGCTCACCAAGCGACAGGGCCACCACCTTC.

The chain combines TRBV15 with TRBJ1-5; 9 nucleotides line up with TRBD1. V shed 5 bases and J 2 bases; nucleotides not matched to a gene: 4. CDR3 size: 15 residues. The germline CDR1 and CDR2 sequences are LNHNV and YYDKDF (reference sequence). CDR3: CATSSDRGGNQPQHF. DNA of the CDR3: TGTGCCACCAGCTCCGACAGGGGGGGCAATCAGCCCCAGCATTTT.

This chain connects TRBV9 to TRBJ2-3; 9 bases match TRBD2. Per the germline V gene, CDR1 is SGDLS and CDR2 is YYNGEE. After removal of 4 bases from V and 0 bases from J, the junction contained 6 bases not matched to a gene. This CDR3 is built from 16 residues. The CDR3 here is CASSSQRGVSTDTQYF. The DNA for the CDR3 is TGTGCCAGCAGCTCCCAGCGGGGGGTAAGCACAGATACGCAGTATTTT. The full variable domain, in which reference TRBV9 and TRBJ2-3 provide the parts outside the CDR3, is DSGVTQTPKHLITATGQRVTLRCSPRSGDLSVYWYQQSLDQGLQFLIQYYNGEERAKGNILERFSAQQFPDLHSELNLSSLELGDSALYFCASSSQRGVSTDTQYFGPGTRLTVL.

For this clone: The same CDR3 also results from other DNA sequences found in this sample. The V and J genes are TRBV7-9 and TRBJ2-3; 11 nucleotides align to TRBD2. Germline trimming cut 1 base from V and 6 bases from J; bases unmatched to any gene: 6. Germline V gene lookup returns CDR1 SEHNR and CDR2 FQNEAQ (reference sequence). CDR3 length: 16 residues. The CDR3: CASSLGLAGGGDTQYF. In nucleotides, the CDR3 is TGTGCCAGCAGCTTAGGCCTAGCGGGGGGTGGGGATACGCAGTATTTT.

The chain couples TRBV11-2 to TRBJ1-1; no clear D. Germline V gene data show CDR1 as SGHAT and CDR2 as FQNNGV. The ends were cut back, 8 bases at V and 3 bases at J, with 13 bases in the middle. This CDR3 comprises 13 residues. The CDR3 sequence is CASHQGRYTEAFF. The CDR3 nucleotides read TGTGCCAGCCACCAAGGGAGATACACTGAAGCTTTCTTT.

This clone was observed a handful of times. The CDR3 region has the DNA TGCGCCAGCAGCCGGCCGGGGGTAGCTTTCTTT. Its protein product is CASSRPGVAFF. The rearrangement links TRBV4-1 to TRBJ1-1, with D perhaps TRBD1 (5 bases). CDR3 length equals 11 residues. Trimming left V 4 bases short and J 10 bases short, with 10 bases between. Germline V gives CDR1 MGHRA, CDR2 YSYEKL.

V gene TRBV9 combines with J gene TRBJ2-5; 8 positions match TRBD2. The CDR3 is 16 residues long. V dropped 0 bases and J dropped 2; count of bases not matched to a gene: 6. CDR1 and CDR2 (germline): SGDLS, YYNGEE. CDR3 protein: CASSVAARGGQETQYF. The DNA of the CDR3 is TGTGCCAGCAGCGTAGCGGCCCGCGGGGGGCAAGAGACCCAGTACTTC.

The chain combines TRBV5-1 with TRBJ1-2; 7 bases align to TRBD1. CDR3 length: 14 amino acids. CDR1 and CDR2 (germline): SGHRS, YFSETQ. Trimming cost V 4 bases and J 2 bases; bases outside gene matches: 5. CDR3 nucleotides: TGCGCCAGCAGCGGGGACAGACTCAACTATGGCTACACCTTC. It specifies CASSGDRLNYGYTF. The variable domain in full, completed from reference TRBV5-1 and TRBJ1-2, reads KAGVTQTPRYLIKTRGQQVTLSCSPISGHRSVSWYQQTPGQGLQFLFEYFSETQRNKGNFPGRFSGRQFSNSRSEMNVSTLELGDSALYLCASSGDRLNYGYTFGSGTRLTVV.

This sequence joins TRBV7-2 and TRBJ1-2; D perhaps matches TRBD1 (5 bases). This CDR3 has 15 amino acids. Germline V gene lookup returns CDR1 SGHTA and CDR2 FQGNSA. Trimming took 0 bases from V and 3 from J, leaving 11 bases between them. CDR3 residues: CASSLARDGDYGYTF. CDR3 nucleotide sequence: TGTGCCAGCAGCTTAGCGCGGGACGGGGACTATGGCTACACCTTC.

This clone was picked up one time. Here the CDR3 reads CASSGSGGPTDTQYF. CDR3 nucleotide sequence: TGTGCCAGCAGTGGTAGCGGGGGGCCCACAGATACGCAGTATTTT. V and J are TRBV25-1 and TRBJ2-3; TRBD2 agrees at 10 bases. CDR3 length: 15 amino acids. V shed 4 bases and J 2 bases; nucleotides not matched to a gene: 3. Germline lookup yields CDR1 MGHDK and CDR2 SYGVNS.

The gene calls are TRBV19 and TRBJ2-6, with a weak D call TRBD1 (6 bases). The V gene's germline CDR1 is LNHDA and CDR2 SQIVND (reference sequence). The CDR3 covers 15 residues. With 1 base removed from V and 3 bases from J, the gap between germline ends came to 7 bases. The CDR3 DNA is TGTGCCAGTAGTATAGGGGGGCGTGGGGCCAACGTCCTGACTTTC. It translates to CASSIGGRGANVLTF.

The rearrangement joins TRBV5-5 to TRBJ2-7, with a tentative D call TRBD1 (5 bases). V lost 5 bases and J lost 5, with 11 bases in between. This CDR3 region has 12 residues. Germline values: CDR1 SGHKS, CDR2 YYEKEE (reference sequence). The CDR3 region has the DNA TGTGCCAGCAGTTCAGGGATTCACGAGCAGTACTTC. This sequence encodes CASSSGIHEQYF.

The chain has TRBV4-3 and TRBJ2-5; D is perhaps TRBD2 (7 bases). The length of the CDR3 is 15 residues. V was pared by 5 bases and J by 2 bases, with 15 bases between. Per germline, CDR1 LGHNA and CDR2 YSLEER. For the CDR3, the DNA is TGCGCCAGCAGCTATAGGGGGGGTGGGCAAGAGACCCAGTACTTC. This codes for CASSYRGGGQETQYF.

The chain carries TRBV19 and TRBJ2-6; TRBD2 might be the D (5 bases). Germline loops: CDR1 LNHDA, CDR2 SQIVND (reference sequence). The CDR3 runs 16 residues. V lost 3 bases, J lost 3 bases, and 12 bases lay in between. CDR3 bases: TGTGCCAGTAGTATCGGGCTAGCTTATGGGGCCAACGTCCTGACTTTC. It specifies CASSIGLAYGANVLTF. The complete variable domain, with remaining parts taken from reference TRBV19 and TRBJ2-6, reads DGGITQSPKYLFRKEGQNVTLSCEQNLNHDAMYWYRQDPGQGLRLIYYSQIVNDFQKGDIAEGYSVSREKKESFPLTVTSAQKNPTAFYLCASSIGLAYGANVLTFGAGSRLTVL.

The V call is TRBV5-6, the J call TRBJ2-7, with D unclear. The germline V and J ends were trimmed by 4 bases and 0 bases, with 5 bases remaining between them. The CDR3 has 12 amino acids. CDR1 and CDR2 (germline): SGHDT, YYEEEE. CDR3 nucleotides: TGTGCCAGCAGCGCGAGCTCCTACGAGCAGTACTTC. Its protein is CASSASSYEQYF.

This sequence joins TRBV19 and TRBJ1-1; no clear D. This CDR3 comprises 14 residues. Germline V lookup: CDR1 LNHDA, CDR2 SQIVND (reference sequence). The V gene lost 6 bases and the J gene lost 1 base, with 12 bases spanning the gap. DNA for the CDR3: TGTGCCAGTAGACTCGGGAGGGAGAACACTGAAGCTTTCTTT. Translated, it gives CASRLGRENTEAFF.

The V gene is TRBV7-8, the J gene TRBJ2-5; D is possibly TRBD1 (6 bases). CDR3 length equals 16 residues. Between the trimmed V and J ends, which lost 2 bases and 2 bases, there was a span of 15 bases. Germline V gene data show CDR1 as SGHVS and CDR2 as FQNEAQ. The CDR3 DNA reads TGTGCCAGCAGCTTAAACAGGGTCAGTTCGCAAGAGACCCAGTACTTC. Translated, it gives CASSLNRVSSQETQYF.

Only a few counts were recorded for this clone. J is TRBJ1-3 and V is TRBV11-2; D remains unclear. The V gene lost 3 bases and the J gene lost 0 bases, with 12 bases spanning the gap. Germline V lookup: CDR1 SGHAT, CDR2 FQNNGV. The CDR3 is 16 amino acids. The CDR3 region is CASSLSGGSSGNTIYF. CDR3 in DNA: TGTGCCAGCAGCTTGTCAGGAGGAAGCTCTGGAAACACCATATATTTT. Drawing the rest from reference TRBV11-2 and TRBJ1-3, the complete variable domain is EAGVAQSPRYKIIEKRQSVAFWCNPISGHATLYWYQQILGQGPKLLIQFQNNGVVDDSQLPKDRFSAERLKGVDSTLKIQPAKLEDSAVYLCASSLSGGSSGNTIYFGEGSWLTVV.

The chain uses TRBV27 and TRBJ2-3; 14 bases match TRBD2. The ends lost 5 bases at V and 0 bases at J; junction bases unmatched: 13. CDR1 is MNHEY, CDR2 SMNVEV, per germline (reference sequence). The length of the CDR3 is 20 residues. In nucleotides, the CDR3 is TGTGCCAGCAGTCCCTACTCGACTAGCGGGGGGGCGTCTAGCACAGATACGCAGTATTTT. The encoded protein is CASSPYSTSGGASSTDTQYF.

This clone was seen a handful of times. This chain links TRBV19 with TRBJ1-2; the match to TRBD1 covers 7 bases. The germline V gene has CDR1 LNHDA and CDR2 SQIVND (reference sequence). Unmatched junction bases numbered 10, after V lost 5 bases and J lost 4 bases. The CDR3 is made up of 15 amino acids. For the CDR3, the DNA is TGTGCCAGTAGTGAATCGCCGGGACAGCCCTATGGCTACACCTTC. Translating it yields CASSESPGQPYGYTF.

The CDR3 DNA reads as TGTGCCAGCAGCCAGATGACTAGCGGGGTCTACGAGCAGTACTTC. Translating gives CASSQMTSGVYEQYF. The chain uses TRBV4-2 and TRBJ2-7; 11 bases line up with TRBD2. From germline, CDR1 is LGHNA and CDR2 YNFKEQ. This CDR3 spans 15 amino acids. V lost 3 bases and J lost 3; bases outside the gene matches: 4.

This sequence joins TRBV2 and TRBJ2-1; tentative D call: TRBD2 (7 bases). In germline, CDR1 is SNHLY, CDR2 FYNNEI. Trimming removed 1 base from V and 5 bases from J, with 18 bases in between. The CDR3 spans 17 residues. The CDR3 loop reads CASSEEGGGTKDNEQFF. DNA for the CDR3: TGTGCCAGCAGTGAAGAAGGGGGGGGGACGAAAGACAATGAGCAGTTCTTC. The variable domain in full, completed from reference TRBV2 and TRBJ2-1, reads EPEVTQTPSHQVTQMGQEVILRCVPISNHLYFYWYRQILGQKVEFLVSFYNNEISEKSEIFDDQFSVERPDGSNFTLKIRSTKLEDSAMYFCASSEEGGGTKDNEQFFGPGTRLTVL.

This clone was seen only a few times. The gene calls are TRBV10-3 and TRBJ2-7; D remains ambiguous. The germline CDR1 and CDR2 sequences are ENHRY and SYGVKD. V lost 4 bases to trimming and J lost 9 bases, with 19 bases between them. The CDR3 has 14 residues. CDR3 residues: CAISGSRPEIGQYF. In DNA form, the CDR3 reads TGTGCCATCAGTGGGTCCCGTCCGGAGATCGGGCAGTACTTC.